A selection of T cell receptor beta chains follows, all from one sample in a study of blood T cell repertoires in COVID-19. The method was immunoSEQ multiplex PCR; TCRdb's version includes in-frame clones alone and lacks a portion of them. The top ten hold around 3.9% of the sample, which has about 60,000 clones, about 88% seen once. The sequencing input was peripheral blood. The receptors come from a man between 65 and 80 years old with acute or convalescent COVID-19. CDR3s include the opening cysteine and the closing phenylalanine or tryptophan.

v_gene	CDR3aa
TRBV18	CASSRPGRAGTEAFF
TRBV9	CASSVVYTGDPNTDTQYF
TRBV15	CATSRVGIGGLETQYF
TRBV5-4	CASSTGLAGRSAYEQYF
TRBV5-1	CASSYRGTGSHEQFF
TRBV7-3	CASSSNPGQVYEQYF
TRBV6-1	CASSEAGGHEEKLFF
TRBV18	CASSPPSGGNEQFF
TRBV7-2	CASSLGSRGEQYF
TRBV6-5	CASSRQGRTDTQYF
TRBV15	CATSRDYGDSYEQYF
TRBV28	CASSLQNYGYTF
TRBV29-1	CSVEAGKGPYGYTF
TRBV5-4	CASSRTGGYNEQFF
TRBV5-4	CASSFRGSTGELFF
TRBV19	CASSNLGPATNEKLFF
TRBV12-3/TRBV12-4	CASSLQTYGYTF
TRBV6-5	CASSAGSLNTEAFF
TRBV12-3/TRBV12-4	CASSPSGTRQYF
TRBV11-2	CASSSRTGGSGNTIYF
TRBV7-8	CASSLTAGPKVTGELFF
TRBV9	CASSASGVTDTQYF
TRBV6-5	CASRRTSAGETQYF
TRBV15	CATSREQGREKLFF
TRBV11-2	CASSSPGGGTANTDTQYF
TRBV18	CASSLTTGGNTEAFF
TRBV19	CATGWYRGPDTQYF
TRBV11-1	CASSRLTGNDQGTQYF
TRBV30	CAWSGGWTGGFQPQHF
TRBV3-1/TRBV3-2	CASSSPRGGPAFF
TRBV7-9	CASSLQGGTEAFF
TRBV15	CATSRGQTANTGELFF
TRBV5-1	CASSLEDRAGTDTQYF
TRBV19	CASSLRRGANTEAFF
TRBV11-2	CASSPLVSHRGYTF
TRBV19	CASGDRVINTEAFF
TRBV20-1	CGQGASDTQYF
TRBV7-2	CASSLDRGQGQPQHF
TRBV3-1/TRBV3-2	CASSQDRLVASTDTQYF
TRBV5-8	CASSLEPLAGGAGNEQFF
TRBV7-2	CASSQTGKQYF
TRBV19	CASSIMGGNQPQHF
TRBV3-1/TRBV3-2	CASSHRGTTDTQYF
TRBV9	CASSSTSGTGELFF
TRBV14	CASSQDLLAGPYEQYF
TRBV29-1	CSVELQTNEKLFF
TRBV3-1/TRBV3-2	CASSQGSGTLHGAFF
TRBV9	CASSVGQGVTDTQYF
TRBV9	CASSVAQGKGHTDHYGYTF